This entry is about one T cell receptor (beta chain). This clonotype showed up just once. This clone's antigen is unknown. Per-base quality was not reported, and no clone a single base away is much larger than it. Support from one read is weak. High-throughput TCR beta sequencing profiled peripheral blood CD8+ and CD4+ T cells from healthy donors, Susac syndrome patients and multiple sclerosis patients. The multiple sclerosis controls were treatment-naive patients who had stable or active relapsing-remitting disease and met the revised McDonald criteria. Bulk CD8+ and CD4+ T cells were purified by magnetic negative isolation, while CD8+ TEMRA cells were enriched using FACS. Blood was collected in EDTA tubes and processed within 24 hours, with PBMCs isolated through density gradient centrifugation. PBMCs destined for TCR sequencing were cryopreserved in liquid nitrogen and later thawed in a 37 °C water bath. The sorted or isolated CD4+, CD8+ and CD8+ TEMRA cells reached a purity of at least 90%.

This entry is derived from a study of CD8 T cells in Susac syndrome (dated by TCRdb to the late 2010s). For context, the study as a whole: Whether CD8+ T cell activation and differentiation in Susac syndrome was antigen driven was tested using repertoire sequencing. The clonality of the CD8+ T cell repertoire was compared across around twelve healthy donors, roughly 14 Susac syndrome patients and around 16 multiple sclerosis patients. Study-level results and caveats: The number of individuals in the TCR sequencing and HLA analysis was recognized as being relatively small.

RNA was extracted using the RNeasy kit, and roughly 0.45 to 1 microgram was reverse transcribed with random hexamers. TCR beta CDR3 regions were amplified with the immunoSEQ multiplex PCR assay covering 54 Vbeta and 13 Jbeta segments. PCR amplification bias was corrected by using a synthetic template baseline for primer optimization and computational correction. In the paper's pipeline: Only productive sequences were kept, with reads annotated to V, D and J genes according to IMGT and analyzed in immunoSEQ Analyzer. Clonality was calculated as one minus the Shannon entropy normalized by log2 of the number of productive unique sequences. For each patient and control, public and private clones were evaluated among the 100 most prevalent clones. Susac-specific clones were defined as absent from healthy and MS cohorts, over a thousand published viral clones and other ImmuneACCESS disease sequences. TCRdb reprocessed the public reads (quality trimming at Q25 with fastp, clone calling with MiXCR) and kept in-frame beta chains. Entries that share a CDR3 protein sequence are merged under the most common genes and DNA. The V and J calls shown here were made by TCRdb, not taken from the authors' results. Present in this sample are fewer than 250,000 distinct CDR3 sequences, roughly 92% of which were seen just once. Around 0.13% of the sample is taken by the ten largest.

Inclusive of the bounding cysteine and phenylalanine, the CDR3 is 12 residues long. The only DNA kept is the CDR3, 36 bases in frame from the first base. V drops 7 bases and J drops 6 bases, leaving 12 bases in between. This TCR derives from a human donor with multiple sclerosis. The V and J segments used are TRBV12-3 or TRBV12-4 and TRBJ1-1; no confident D gene assignment can be made. Sequencing used CD8+ T cells from PBMCs. The sequenced DNA is TGTGCCAGCAACACAGAAACTTCTGAAGCTTTCTTT. Its protein is CASNTETSEAFF.